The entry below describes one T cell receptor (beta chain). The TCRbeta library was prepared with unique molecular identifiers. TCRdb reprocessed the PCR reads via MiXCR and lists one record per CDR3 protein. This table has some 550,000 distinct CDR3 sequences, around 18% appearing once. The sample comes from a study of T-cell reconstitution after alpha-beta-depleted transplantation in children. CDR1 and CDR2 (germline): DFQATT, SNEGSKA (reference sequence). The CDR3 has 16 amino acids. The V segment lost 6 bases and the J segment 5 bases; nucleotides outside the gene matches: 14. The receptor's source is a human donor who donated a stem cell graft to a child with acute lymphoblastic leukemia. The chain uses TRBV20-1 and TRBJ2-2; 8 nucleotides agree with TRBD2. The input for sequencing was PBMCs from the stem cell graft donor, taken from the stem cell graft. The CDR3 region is CSAPGLVGTRTGELFF. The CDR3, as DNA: TGCAGTGCACCGGGACTAGTGGGGACTCGAACCGGGGAGCTGTTTTTT.